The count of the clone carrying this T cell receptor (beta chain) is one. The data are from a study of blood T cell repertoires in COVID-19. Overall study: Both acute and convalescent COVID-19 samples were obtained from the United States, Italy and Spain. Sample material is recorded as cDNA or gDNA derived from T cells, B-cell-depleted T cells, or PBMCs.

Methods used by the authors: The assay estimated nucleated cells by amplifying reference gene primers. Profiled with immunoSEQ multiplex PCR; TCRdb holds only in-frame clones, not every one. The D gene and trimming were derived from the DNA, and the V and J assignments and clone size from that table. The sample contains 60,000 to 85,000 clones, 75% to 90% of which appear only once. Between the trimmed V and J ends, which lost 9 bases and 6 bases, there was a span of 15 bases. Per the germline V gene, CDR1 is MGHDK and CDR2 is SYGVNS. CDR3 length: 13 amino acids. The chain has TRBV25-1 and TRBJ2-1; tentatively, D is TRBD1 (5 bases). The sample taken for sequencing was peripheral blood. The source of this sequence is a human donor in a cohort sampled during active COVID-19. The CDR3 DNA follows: TGTGCCAGTTCCTACAGGCAATTCAATGAGCAGTTCTTC. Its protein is CASSYRQFNEQFF.